Listed below are T cell receptor beta chains from one sample, sequenced in a study of beta chain features in type 1 diabetes. The repertoire was sequenced with immunoSEQ multiplex PCR; TCRdb's copy has only in-frame clones and lacks some. The table shows 860,000 or so clones, with 15% to 20% occurring only once. Sequenced input: naive CD4+ T cells from blood. Receptor source: a woman between 18 and 29 years old in good health. Both conserved end residues are part of each CDR3. A D gene is named only where the DNA matches it firmly. The size field is filled for only some rows; it gives once, few, many or a size class.

D gene | clone size | J gene | V gene | CDR3 protein | CDR3 DNA
TRBD2 | . | TRBJ2-7 | TRBV9 | CASSPRGESYEQYF | TGTGCCAGCAGCCCCCGGGGGGAATCCTACGAGCAGTACTTC
. | . | TRBJ2-3 | TRBV7-6 | CASSLRRADTQYF | TGTGCCAGCAGCTTACGTCGAGCAGATACGCAGTATTTT
. | few | TRBJ1-1 | TRBV6-6 | CASSYSTGNYEAFF | TGTGCCAGCAGTTACTCGACAGGTAACTATGAAGCTTTCTTT
. | . | TRBJ1-2 | TRBV7-2 | CASSLAGGPYGYTF | TGTGCCAGCAGCTTAGCGGGGGGTCCCTATGGCTACACCTTC
. | . | TRBJ1-1 | TRBV5-1 | CASSLNVDRSGAFF | TGCGCCAGCAGCTTGAATGTCGACAGGTCAGGGGCTTTCTTT
. | . | TRBJ2-1 | TRBV11-2 | CASSLPGLGNNEQFF | TGTGCCAGCAGCCTCCCGGGACTGGGTAACAATGAGCAGTTCTTC
. | few | TRBJ2-6 | TRBV27 | CASSSGSGANVLTF | TGTGCCAGCAGTAGCGGCTCTGGGGCCAACGTCCTGACTTTC
. | . | TRBJ2-1 | TRBV7-2 | CASSEGPDEQFF | TGTGCCAGCAGCGAGGGCCCCGATGAGCAGTTCTTC
. | few | TRBJ2-5 | TRBV18 | CASSPGQQETQYF | TGTGCCAGCTCACCAGGCCAACAAGAGACCCAGTACTTC
TRBD2 | few | TRBJ2-2 | TRBV5-4 | CASSLGGSNGELFF | TGTGCCAGCAGCTTGGGCGGGAGTAACGGGGAGCTGTTTTTT
TRBD1 | . | TRBJ2-3 | TRBV5-1 | CASSLSIQGVGTDTQYF | TGCGCCAGCAGCTTGTCAATCCAGGGGGTCGGCACAGATACGCAGTATTTT
. | . | TRBJ2-3 | TRBV15 | CATSRGERQSTDTQYF | TGTGCCACCAGCAGAGGAGAGCGGCAGAGCACAGATACGCAGTATTTT
. | few | TRBJ2-1 | TRBV7-9 | CASSLPPRVRVNEQFF | TGTGCCAGCAGCCTCCCTCCCAGGGTACGGGTCAATGAGCAGTTCTTC
TRBD1 | few | TRBJ2-4 | TRBV5-1 | CASSLVYRGAKNIQYF | TGCGCCAGCAGCTTGGTCTACAGGGGTGCCAAAAACATTCAGTACTTC
. | few | TRBJ1-1 | TRBV7-9 | CASSPKGGNTEAFF | TGTGCCAGCAGCCCAAAGGGGGGGAACACTGAAGCTTTCTTT
. | . | TRBJ1-1 | TRBV27 | CASGQDGYATEAFF | TGTGCCAGCGGGCAAGATGGTTATGCCACTGAAGCTTTCTTT
TRBD2 | . | TRBJ2-3 | TRBV27 | CASRYSGRTTDTQYF | TGTGCCAGCAGATATAGCGGGAGGACCACTGATACGCAGTATTTT
. | . | TRBJ2-7 | TRBV5-1 | CASSLQGRDNEQYF | TGCGCCAGCAGCTTACAGGGCAGGGACAACGAGCAGTACTTC
. | . | TRBJ2-7 | TRBV18 | CASSPRAGYSGYEQYF | TGTGCCAGCTCACCGAGAGCAGGGTATTCCGGATACGAGCAGTACTTC
TRBD1 | . | TRBJ1-2 | TRBV25-1 | CASSDFGTAYGYTF | TGTGCCAGCAGTGACTTCGGGACAGCGTATGGCTACACCTTC
TRBD2 | . | TRBJ2-1 | TRBV18 | CASSPQSLAGDEQFF | TGTGCCAGCTCACCACAGTCTCTAGCGGGAGATGAGCAGTTCTTC
TRBD1 | few | TRBJ2-1 | TRBV4-3 | CASSHPGQGHTEQFF | TGCGCCAGCAGCCACCCGGGACAGGGTCATACTGAGCAGTTCTTC
. | few | TRBJ1-5 | TRBV28 | CASTSDSSNQPQHF | TGTGCCAGCACCTCGGACAGTAGCAATCAGCCCCAGCATTTT
TRBD1 | . | TRBJ2-1 | TRBV27 | CASSSKGANNEQFF | TGTGCCAGCAGTTCAAAGGGGGCGAACAATGAGCAGTTCTTC
TRBD1 | . | TRBJ2-7 | TRBV11-2 | CASRYSGTGSSGQYF | TGTGCCAGCAGATACTCAGGGACAGGGTCTTCCGGGCAGTACTTC
. | . | TRBJ2-7 | TRBV6-5 | CASSRAIDYEQYF | TGTGCCAGCTCGCGCGCTATTGACTACGAGCAGTACTTC
. | . | TRBJ2-2 | TRBV9 | CASSETPRHGELFF | TGTGCCAGCAGCGAGACTCCAAGGCACGGGGAGCTGTTTTTT
TRBD2 | few | TRBJ2-5 | TRBV4-2 | CASSLMPGLAGEETQYF | TGTGCCAGCAGCCTAATGCCGGGACTAGCGGGAGAAGAGACCCAGTACTTC
TRBD1 | . | TRBJ2-7 | TRBV10-3 | CAILRQGGYEQYF | TGTGCCATCCTAAGACAGGGGGGTTACGAGCAGTACTTC
TRBD1 | . | TRBJ1-5 | TRBV7-2 | CASSSRGQGGNQPQHF | TGTGCCAGCAGCTCAAGGGGGCAGGGAGGCAATCAGCCCCAGCATTTT
. | . | TRBJ2-5 | TRBV5-4 | CASTYAVSGQETQYF | TGTGCCAGCACCTATGCTGTTAGCGGACAAGAGACCCAGTACTTC
TRBD2 | . | TRBJ2-1 | TRBV5-4 | CASSPGGASGSREQFF | TGTGCCAGCAGCCCCGGGGGGGCTAGCGGGAGCCGGGAGCAGTTCTTC
. | . | TRBJ2-5 | TRBV2 | CASTQQETQYF | TGTGCCAGCACGCAACAAGAGACCCAGTACTTC
. | . | TRBJ1-1 | TRBV27 | CASSLIGGDEAFF | TGTGCCAGCAGTTTAATTGGGGGAGATGAAGCTTTCTTT
. | . | TRBJ2-7 | TRBV28 | CASSLGSGSYEQYF | TGTGCCAGCAGTTTAGGGTCGGGTTCCTACGAGCAGTACTTC
. | few | TRBJ2-3 | TRBV13 | CASSTSRTDTQYF | TGTGCCAGCAGCACCTCCCGGACAGATACGCAGTATTTT
. | . | TRBJ2-2 | TRBV7-9 | CASSANRATGELFF | TGTGCCAGCAGCGCCAACAGGGCTACCGGGGAGCTGTTTTTT
. | few | TRBJ2-7 | TRBV7-2 | CASSLVGYEQYF | TGTGCCAGCAGCTTAGTGGGGTACGAGCAGTACTTC
. | few | TRBJ1-5 | TRBV19 | CASSISQGEGPQHF | TGTGCCAGTAGTATATCCCAGGGCGAGGGACCCCAGCATTTT
. | few | TRBJ1-2 | TRBV11-2 | CASSGHRDKDYGYTF | TGTGCCAGCAGCGGACACCGGGACAAGGACTATGGCTACACCTTC